The 19 T cell receptor beta chains below all came from one sample that was sequenced in a study of T cell changes during pregnancy in multiple sclerosis (dated by TCRdb to about 2019). The library was prepared using the immunoSEQ multiplex PCR assay. Drawn from immuneACCESS, this table holds only the in-frame rearrangements with V and J called that TCRdb kept. Clones are partly lost; checked studies trace under half to an unresolved V gene and leave the rest unexplained. This sample holds some 100,000 clones; approximately 94% were observed only once. The ten largest clones add up to approximately 0.97% of the sample. Sequenced here: peripheral blood, sampled before pregnancy. The receptors shown here come from a female donor with multiple sclerosis, enrolled in a pregnancy study.

V is TRBV28 and J is TRBJ1-4; D gene uncertain. This CDR3 region has 12 residues. Trimming took off 6 bases at V and 10 bases at J, with 12 bases between the two ends. Germline V gives CDR1 MDHEN, CDR2 SYDVKM. The CDR3 DNA sequence: TGTGCCAGCAGCCAACTTAGTGGAAAACTGTTTTTT. Amino acids: CASSQLSGKLFF.

The J gene is TRBJ1-4, the V gene TRBV11-2; D unresolved. The CDR3 has 15 amino acids. The V and J ends lost 5 bases and 6 bases respectively, with 16 bases between them. The germline CDR1 and CDR2 sequences are SGHAT and FQNNGV. The CDR3 region has the DNA TGTGCCAGCAGCGGAGAGGTCGGTTCCCATGAAAAACTGTTTTTT. Protein sequence: CASSGEVGSHEKLFF.

CDR3 in amino acids: CASSQTGGVGTQYF. CDR3 DNA sequence: TGTGCCAGCAGTCAGACAGGGGGCGTTGGGACCCAGTACTTC. The J gene is TRBJ2-5, the V gene TRBV6-6; TRBD1 aligns across 10 bases. Germline lookup yields CDR1 MNHNY and CDR2 SVGAGI (reference sequence). The V segment lost 5 bases and the J segment 7 bases; nucleotides outside the gene matches: 7. CDR3 length: 14 amino acids.

This sequence joins TRBV29-1 and TRBJ1-2, with 12 bases fitting TRBD1. Germline CDR1 SQVTM, CDR2 ANQGSEA. The CDR3 length is 15 residues. V was pared by 5 bases and J by 8 bases, with 12 bases of the junction left unmatched. CDR3 amino acids: CSVRRPGQGAEGYTF. Here the CDR3 DNA reads TGCAGCGTTCGGAGGCCGGGACAGGGGGCAGAGGGCTACACCTTC. Drawing the rest from reference TRBV29-1 and TRBJ1-2, the complete variable domain is SAVISQKPSRDICQRGTSLTIQCQVDSQVTMMFWYRQQPGQSLTLIATANQGSEATYESGFVIDKFPISRPNLTFSTLTVSNMSPEDSSIYLCSVRRPGQGAEGYTFGSGTRLTVV.

V is TRBV5-1 and J is TRBJ2-2; D remains unclear. The CDR3 loop spans 12 amino acids. Germline-derived CDR1 and CDR2 are SGHRS and YFSETQ. Deletions cut 2 bases from V and 6 bases from J, with 5 bases between. The CDR3 is CASSLISGELFF. The CDR3 nucleotides are TGCGCCAGCAGCTTAATATCCGGGGAGCTGTTTTTT.

CDR3 coding DNA: TGCAGCGTTGAAGGGCTAGCGGGGGGCTACGAGCAGTACTTC. Its protein product is CSVEGLAGGYEQYF. The V call is TRBV29-1, the J call TRBJ2-7, with 11 bases matching TRBD2. V shed 1 base, J shed 3 bases, and the junction held 2 bases outside the gene matches. CDR1 is SQVTM and CDR2 is ANQGSEA in the germline V gene. The CDR3 is made up of 14 amino acids.

The chain employs TRBV4-1 and TRBJ2-7; the D gene is possibly TRBD2 (7 bases). Germline V gives CDR1 MGHRA, CDR2 YSYEKL. The CDR3 runs 15 residues. The V end was cut by 0 bases, the J end by 9 bases, with 18 bases between. CDR3 residues: CASSQDRWDTSVQYF. CDR3 nucleotide sequence: TGCGCCAGCAGCCAAGATCGGTGGGACACTAGCGTGCAGTACTTC.

The chain couples TRBV27 to TRBJ2-7; 8 nucleotides match TRBD2. The V gene's germline CDR1 is MNHEY and CDR2 SMNVEV (reference sequence). This CDR3 has 14 residues. V shed 6 bases, J shed 3 bases, and the junction held 7 bases outside the gene matches. The CDR3 coding sequence is TGTGCCAGCAGACTCAGCGGGAGCTACTACGAGCAGTACTTC. Translation: CASRLSGSYYEQYF.

The gene calls are TRBV6-5 and TRBJ2-7, with 8 positions matching TRBD2. The CDR3 consists of 14 residues. J lost 5 bases, V lost 5 bases, and 8 bases had no gene match. Germline V gene sequence: CDR1 MNHEY, CDR2 SVGAGI. The CDR3 reads CASSQSGSRNEQYF. The CDR3 DNA reads TGTGCCAGCAGTCAGAGCGGGAGTCGAAACGAGCAGTACTTC.

The CDR3 loop is CASSPSGTGNSKTNEQFF. CDR3 nucleotides: TGTGCCAGCAGCCCAAGCGGGACAGGGAATTCCAAGACCAATGAGCAGTTCTTC. The rearrangement joins TRBV9 to TRBJ2-1; 9 bases align to TRBD1. The CDR3 is made up of 18 amino acids. Trimming took 4 bases from V and 6 from J; bases not matched to a gene: 17. Per germline, CDR1 SGDLS and CDR2 YYNGEE.

CDR3 protein: CATLDRGFMNTEAFF. CDR3 nucleotide sequence: TGTGCCACCTTGGACAGGGGTTTTATGAACACTGAAGCTTTCTTT. The chain combines TRBV10-3 with TRBJ1-1; TRBD1 agrees at 9 bases. This CDR3 spans 15 amino acids. V dropped 10 bases and J dropped 0; count of bases not matched to a gene: 9. Germline V gene data show CDR1 as ENHRY and CDR2 as SYGVKD.

This sequence joins TRBV7-9 and TRBJ1-2; possible D gene TRBD1, 6 bases. The length of the CDR3 is 14 residues. Trimming left V 1 base short and J 9 bases short, with 15 bases between. Germline-derived CDR1 and CDR2 are SEHNR and FQNEAQ (reference sequence). The CDR3 DNA sequence: TGTGCCAGCAGCTTAGGTAGGACAGCCGAACGCTACACCTTC. Residues: CASSLGRTAERYTF.

The chain is built from TRBV5-1 and TRBJ2-1; 9 nucleotides align to TRBD2. Unmatched junction bases numbered 16, after V lost 6 bases and J lost 6 bases. The CDR3 is made up of 17 amino acids. Looked up from germline, CDR1 is SGHRS and CDR2 is YFSETQ. The CDR3 loop is CASTLPPGLALGNEQFF. CDR3 nucleotides: TGCGCCAGCACCTTACCACCGGGACTAGCACTCGGCAATGAGCAGTTCTTC.

The V call is TRBV2, the J call TRBJ2-1, with 11 positions matching TRBD2. The CDR3 runs 15 residues. Germline lookup yields CDR1 SNHLY and CDR2 FYNNEI. Unmatched junction bases numbered 4, after V lost 6 bases and J lost 3 bases. The CDR3 DNA reads TGTGCCAGCAGCCCCACTAGCGGGAGCTACAATGAGCAGTTCTTC. Its translation: CASSPTSGSYNEQFF.

This chain connects TRBV4-2 to TRBJ2-7; D remains unclear. Trimming took 0 bases from V and 0 from J, leaving 9 bases between them. The CDR3 runs 15 residues. Germline assignment: CDR1 LGHNA and CDR2 YNFKEQ. The CDR3 reads CASSQEGAASYEQYF. DNA of the CDR3: TGTGCCAGCAGCCAAGAAGGAGCAGCCTCCTACGAGCAGTACTTC.

This rearrangement joins TRBV19 to TRBJ2-7; 7 bases agree with TRBD2. The CDR3 has 13 residues. Germline CDR1 is LNHDA and CDR2 is SQIVND (reference sequence). Trimming cost V 5 bases and J 5 bases; bases outside gene matches: 6. CDR3 in DNA: TGTGCCAGTAGTTGGGGGGGTACGGACGAGCAGTACTTC. Protein product: CASSWGGTDEQYF.

The rearrangement links TRBV9 to TRBJ2-5; 9 nucleotides match TRBD1. The CDR3 is 15 residues long. Germline V lookup: CDR1 SGDLS, CDR2 YYNGEE. Trimming took 3 bases from V and 1 from J; bases not matched to a gene: 4. CDR3 sequence reads: CASSEDRGAQETQYF. The CDR3 nucleotides are TGTGCCAGCAGCGAGGACAGGGGAGCCCAAGAGACCCAGTACTTC.

The V gene is TRBV18, the J gene TRBJ2-4, with TRBD2 identical over 13 bases. The germline V gene encodes CDR1 KGHSH and CDR2 LQKENI. The CDR3 has 18 residues. V lost 2 bases and J lost 0; bases outside the gene matches: 4. CDR3: CASSPVGLAGVAKNIQYF. As DNA, the CDR3 is TGTGCCAGCTCACCAGTCGGACTAGCGGGAGTAGCCAAAAACATTCAGTACTTC.

The chain carries TRBV28 and TRBJ2-2; TRBD1 agrees at 7 bases. J lost 2 bases, V lost 5 bases, and 5 bases had no gene match. The CDR3 spans 15 residues. CDR1 MDHEN and CDR2 SYDVKM come from the germline V gene. The CDR3 here is CASSLGTANTGELFF. The CDR3 nucleotides read TGTGCCAGCAGTCTCGGGACAGCTAACACCGGGGAGCTGTTTTTT.